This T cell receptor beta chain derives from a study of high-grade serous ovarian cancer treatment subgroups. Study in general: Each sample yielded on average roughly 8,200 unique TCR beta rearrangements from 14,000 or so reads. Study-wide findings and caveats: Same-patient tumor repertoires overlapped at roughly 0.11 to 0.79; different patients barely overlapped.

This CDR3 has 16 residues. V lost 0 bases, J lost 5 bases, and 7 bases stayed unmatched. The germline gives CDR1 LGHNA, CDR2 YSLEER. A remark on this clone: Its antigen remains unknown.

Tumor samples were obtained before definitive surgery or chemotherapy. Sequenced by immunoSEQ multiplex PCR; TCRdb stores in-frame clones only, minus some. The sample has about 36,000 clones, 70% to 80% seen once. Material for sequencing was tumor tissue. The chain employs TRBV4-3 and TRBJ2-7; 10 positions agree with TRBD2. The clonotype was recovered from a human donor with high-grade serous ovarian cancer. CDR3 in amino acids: CASSQDLSGRSNEQYF. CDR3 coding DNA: TGCGCCAGCAGCCAAGATCTTAGCGGGAGGTCGAACGAGCAGTACTTC.